A single sample gave rise to the 22 T cell receptor beta chains below, sequenced in a study of blood T cell repertoires in COVID-19. TCRdb's copy holds only in-frame clones and misses some; the assay was immunoSEQ multiplex PCR. This table has roughly 120,000 clones, approximately 87% appearing once. Sequenced sample: peripheral blood. These receptors all come from a woman in her fifties or sixties with acute or convalescent COVID-19.

This clone was observed a few times. V and J are TRBV7-3 and TRBJ2-2, with 11 bases identical to TRBD1. The CDR3 covers 15 residues. Germline lookup yields CDR1 SGHTA and CDR2 FQGTGA. Germline trimming cut 5 bases from V and 10 bases from J; bases unmatched to any gene: 9. For the CDR3, the DNA is TGTGCCAGCAGCCCCCGAGGACAGGGGGCAGTGGAGCTGTTTTTT. Translated, it gives CASSPRGQGAVELFF. Complete variable domain (other parts from reference TRBV7-3 and TRBJ2-2): GAGVSQTPSNKVTEKGKYVELRCDPISGHTALYWYRQSLGQGPEFLIYFQGTGAADDSGLPNDRFFAVRPEGSVSTLKIQRTERGDSAVYLCASSPRGQGAVELFFGEGSRLTVL.

This rearrangement joins TRBV5-4 to TRBJ1-2; 9 nucleotides line up with TRBD1. Germline CDR1 and CDR2: SGHNT and YYREEE (reference sequence). The CDR3 is 14 residues long. With 3 bases clipped from V and 5 bases from J, the junction kept 5 bases outside the gene matches. CDR3 sequence: CASSWGDRDYGYTF. The DNA of the CDR3 is TGTGCCAGCAGCTGGGGGGACAGGGATTATGGCTACACCTTC.

The chain has TRBV30 and TRBJ1-6, with 8 bases aligning to TRBD1. Germline CDR1 is GTSNPN and CDR2 is SVGIG (reference sequence). V trimming: 2 bases; J trimming: 5 bases; junction bases outside the gene matches: 8. The CDR3 has 16 amino acids. Written as DNA, the CDR3 is TGTGCCTGGAGTATACAGGGGGTTGGGCATAATTCACCCCTCCACTTT. Translated: CAWSIQGVGHNSPLHF.

V is TRBV6-5 and J is TRBJ1-1; perhaps TRBD1 as D (6 bases). Looked up from germline, CDR1 is MNHEY and CDR2 is SVGAGI. The CDR3 extends over 14 amino acids. The V and J ends lost 0 bases and 2 bases respectively, with 7 bases between them. CDR3 sequence (DNA): TGTGCCAGCAGTTACTCTGGGACAAACACTGAAGCTTTCTTT. It specifies CASSYSGTNTEAFF.

This clone appeared once. The rearrangement uses TRBV5-4 and TRBJ2-1; 7 nucleotides match TRBD1. The CDR3 covers 16 residues. V dropped 4 bases and J dropped 5; count of bases not matched to a gene: 12. Germline V CDR1 and CDR2: SGHNT, YYREEE (reference sequence). CDR3 region: CASSPTPGQTNNEQFF. CDR3 coding DNA: TGTGCCAGCAGCCCCACACCGGGACAGACTAACAATGAGCAGTTCTTC.

The chain is built from TRBV24-1 and TRBJ2-7; weak D call: TRBD2 (5 bases). In germline, CDR1 is KGHDR, CDR2 SFDVKD. The CDR3 sequence is 14 residues long. Trimming took 3 bases from V and 1 from J, leaving 9 bases between them. The CDR3 region is CATSDRTASYEQYF. As DNA, the CDR3 is TGTGCCACCAGTGATCGGACTGCTTCCTACGAGCAGTACTTC.

V gene TRBV19 combines with J gene TRBJ1-2, with TRBD1 identical over 7 bases. The CDR3 is 13 residues long. J lost 6 bases, V lost 6 bases, and 7 bases had no gene match. The V gene's germline CDR1 is LNHDA and CDR2 SQIVND (reference sequence). CDR3: CASSLAGGNGYTF. As DNA, the CDR3 is TGTGCCAGTAGCCTCGCAGGGGGGAATGGCTACACCTTC.

The genes are TRBV5-1 and TRBJ1-2; no firm D call. V was trimmed by 4 bases and J by 5 bases, leaving 18 bases between them. Germline-derived CDR1 and CDR2 are SGHRS and YFSETQ. The CDR3 has 15 amino acids. The CDR3 nucleotides are TGCGCCAGCAGCCCTTTTGAGGACGGGAGGTATGGCTACACCTTC. Its protein is CASSPFEDGRYGYTF.

This chain connects TRBV18 to TRBJ1-6; 8 bases agree with TRBD1. V lost 3 bases, J lost 0 bases, and 7 bases stayed unmatched. CDR1 is KGHSH, CDR2 LQKENI, per germline. The length of the CDR3 is 18 residues. DNA of the CDR3: TGTGCCAGCTCACCCGCAGGGGGCTTGAGCTCCTATAATTCACCCCTCCACTTT. This codes for CASSPAGGLSSYNSPLHF.

The V gene is TRBV7-8, the J gene TRBJ2-2, with 7 nucleotides matching TRBD1. V shed 4 bases and J 6 bases; nucleotides not matched to a gene: 2. The CDR3 spans 13 residues. In germline, CDR1 is SGHVS, CDR2 FQNEAQ. The CDR3 loop reads CASSSQGSGELFF. The DNA for the CDR3 is TGTGCCAGCAGCTCACAGGGGTCCGGGGAGCTGTTTTTT.

Here the CDR3 reads CASSPDIVRNTEAFF. The CDR3 DNA reads as TGTGCCAGCTCACCGGACATAGTGCGTAACACTGAAGCTTTCTTT. The chain employs TRBV18 and TRBJ1-1, with TRBD1 as a possible D gene (5 bases). The CDR3 extends over 15 amino acids. Germline assignment: CDR1 KGHSH and CDR2 LQKENI. Trimming cost V 3 bases and J 2 bases, with 13 bases left between them.

The chain joins TRBV2 to TRBJ1-6; perhaps TRBD1 as D (5 bases). This CDR3 has 13 residues. V lost 8 bases, J lost 7 bases, and 12 bases lay in between. CDR1 is SNHLY, CDR2 FYNNEI, per germline. CDR3 sequence reads: CASRGGINSPLHF. The DNA for the CDR3 is TGTGCCAGCCGGGGGGGGATCAATTCACCCCTCCACTTT.

The chain uses TRBV24-1 and TRBJ1-6; 9 nucleotides align to TRBD1. With 4 bases clipped from V and 8 bases from J, the junction kept 17 bases outside the gene matches. This CDR3 is 19 amino acids long. Germline V gives CDR1 KGHDR, CDR2 SFDVKD. The CDR3: CATSDPSTGGVFWDSPLHF. The DNA for the CDR3 is TGTGCCACCAGTGACCCGTCGACAGGGGGAGTATTTTGGGATTCACCCCTCCACTTT.

This rearrangement joins TRBV3-1 (or the pseudogene TRBV3-2) to TRBJ2-1, with TRBD1 as a possible D gene (6 bases). Germline V gene lookup returns CDR1 LGHDT and CDR2 YNNKEL (reference sequence). This CDR3 comprises 15 residues. V lost 4 bases to trimming and J lost 9 bases, with 19 bases between them. For the CDR3, the DNA is TGTGCCAGCAGCCCCTTCTCACAGGGTGATGGTGAGCAGTTCTTC. It translates to CASSPFSQGDGEQFF.

The rearrangement links TRBV29-1 to TRBJ2-2; D may be TRBD1 (6 bases). V lost 7 bases and J lost 1, with 19 bases in between. Germline-derived CDR1 and CDR2 are SQVTM and ANQGSEA. This CDR3 region has 16 residues. Here the CDR3 reads CSGRRPGAGNTGELFF. CDR3 in DNA: TGCAGCGGCCGCCGACCAGGGGCAGGGAACACCGGGGAGCTGTTTTTT.

The J gene is TRBJ2-7, the V gene TRBV29-1, with TRBD1 as a possible D gene (6 bases). The V end lost 6 bases, the J end lost 3 bases, and 18 bases lay between the germline ends. Germline CDR1 and CDR2: SQVTM and ANQGSEA. The CDR3 totals 14 residues. The CDR3 DNA sequence: TGCAGCGTCCTATTACAGGGACCAAACTACGAGCAGTACTTC. Protein: CSVLLQGPNYEQYF.

This chain joins TRBV2 and TRBJ2-2, with 8 positions matching TRBD1. Germline V gives CDR1 SNHLY, CDR2 FYNNEI. This CDR3 region has 13 residues. V gave up 11 bases and J gave up 7 bases; unmatched junction bases: 9. The CDR3 protein is CASQGDFGGELFF. CDR3 DNA: TGTGCCTCACAGGGGGATTTTGGCGGGGAGCTGTTTTTT.

The chain has TRBV28 and TRBJ2-5; D is possibly TRBD2 (5 bases). Deletions cut 4 bases from V and 0 bases from J, with 12 bases between. Germline V lookup: CDR1 MDHEN, CDR2 SYDVKM. This CDR3 has 15 amino acids. The CDR3 nucleotides read TGTGCCAGCAGTTCCGGTGGCGGGTACCAAGAGACCCAGTACTTC. Residues: CASSSGGGYQETQYF.

A note on this clone: This same CDR3 is encoded by further DNA sequences in the sample. V is TRBV6-5 and J is TRBJ1-3; TRBD1 matches 10 bases. The trim removed 0 bases at V and 2 bases at J, leaving 1 base unmatched. The CDR3 has 16 residues. CDR1 MNHEY and CDR2 SVGAGI come from the germline V gene. The CDR3 DNA reads as TGTGCCAGCAGTTACTCAGGACAGGGGGCTGGAAACACCATATATTTT. Translating it yields CASSYSGQGAGNTIYF.

The chain is built from TRBV6-1 and TRBJ1-2; 7 nucleotides match TRBD1. Germline V gene sequence: CDR1 MNHNS, CDR2 SASEGT. This CDR3 region has 17 residues. Unmatched junction bases numbered 18, after V lost 4 bases and J lost 7 bases. This CDR3 reads CASSAYQTGSRIGGYTF. CDR3 coding DNA: TGTGCCAGCAGTGCGTACCAGACAGGGTCCCGCATCGGTGGCTACACCTTC.

This clone was seen a single time. The chain's CDR3 is CASSLGTGGYGYTF. CDR3 bases: TGTGCCAGCAGCTTAGGGACAGGGGGCTATGGCTACACCTTC. The chain is built from TRBV7-8 and TRBJ1-2; TRBD1 matches at 10 bases. This CDR3 comprises 14 residues. Germline V gene lookup returns CDR1 SGHVS and CDR2 FQNEAQ. Trimming took 1 base from V and 4 from J; bases not matched to a gene: 0.

The chain joins TRBV23-1 to TRBJ2-1, with 8 bases matching TRBD1. TRBV23-1 is flagged as an ORF with uncertain function. V lost 9 bases, J lost 9 bases, and 10 bases stayed unmatched. The CDR3 is 13 residues long. CDR3: CASHGQGWSEQFF. The CDR3 region has the DNA TGCGCCAGTCATGGACAGGGATGGAGTGAGCAGTTCTTC.